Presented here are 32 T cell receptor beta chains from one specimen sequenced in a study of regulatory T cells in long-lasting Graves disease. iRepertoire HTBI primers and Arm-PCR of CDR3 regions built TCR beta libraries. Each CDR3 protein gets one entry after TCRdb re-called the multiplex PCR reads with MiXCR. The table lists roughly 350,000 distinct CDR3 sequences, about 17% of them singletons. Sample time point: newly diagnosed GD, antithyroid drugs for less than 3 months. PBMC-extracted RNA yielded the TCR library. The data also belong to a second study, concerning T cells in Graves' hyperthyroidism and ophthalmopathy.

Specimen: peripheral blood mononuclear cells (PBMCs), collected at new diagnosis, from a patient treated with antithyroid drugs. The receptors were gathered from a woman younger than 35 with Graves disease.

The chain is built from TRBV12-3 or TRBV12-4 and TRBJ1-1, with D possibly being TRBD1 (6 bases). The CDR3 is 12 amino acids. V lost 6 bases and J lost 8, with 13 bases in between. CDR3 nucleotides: TGTGCCAGCAGCCGGGGGGCCATCGAAGCTTTCTTT. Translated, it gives CASSRGAIEAFF.

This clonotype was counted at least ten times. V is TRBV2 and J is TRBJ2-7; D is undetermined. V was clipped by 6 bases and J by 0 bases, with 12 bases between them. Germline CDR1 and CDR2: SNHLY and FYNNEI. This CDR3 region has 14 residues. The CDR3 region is CASRTQQTSYEQYF. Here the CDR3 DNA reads TGTGCCAGCAGGACACAGCAGACCTCCTACGAGCAGTACTTC.

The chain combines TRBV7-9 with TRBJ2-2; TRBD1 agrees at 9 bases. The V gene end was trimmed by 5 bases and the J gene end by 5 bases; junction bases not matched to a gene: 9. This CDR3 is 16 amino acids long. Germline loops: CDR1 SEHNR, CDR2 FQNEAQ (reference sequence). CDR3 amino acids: CASSPSGTGRTGELFF. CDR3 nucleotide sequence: TGTGCCAGCAGCCCATCCGGGACAGGGAGAACCGGGGAGCTGTTTTTT.

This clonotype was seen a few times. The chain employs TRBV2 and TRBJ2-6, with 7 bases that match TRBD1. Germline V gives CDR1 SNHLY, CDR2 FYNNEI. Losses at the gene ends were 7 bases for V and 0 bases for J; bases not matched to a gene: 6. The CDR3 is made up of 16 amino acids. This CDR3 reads CASTRQGHSGANVLTF. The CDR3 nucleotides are TGTGCCAGCACCAGACAGGGCCACTCTGGGGCCAACGTCCTGACTTTC.

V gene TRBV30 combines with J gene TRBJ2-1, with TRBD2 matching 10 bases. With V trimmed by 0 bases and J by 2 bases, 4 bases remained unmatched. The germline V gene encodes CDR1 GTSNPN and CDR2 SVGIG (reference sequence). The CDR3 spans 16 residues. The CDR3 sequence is CAWSVLAGVAYNEQFF. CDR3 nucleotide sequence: TGTGCCTGGAGTGTGCTAGCGGGAGTGGCCTACAATGAGCAGTTCTTC.

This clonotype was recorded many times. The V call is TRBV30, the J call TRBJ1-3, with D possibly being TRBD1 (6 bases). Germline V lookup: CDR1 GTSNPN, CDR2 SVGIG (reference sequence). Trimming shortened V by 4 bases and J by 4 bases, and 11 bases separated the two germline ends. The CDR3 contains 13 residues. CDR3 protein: CAWNRDTGNTIYF. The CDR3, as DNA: TGTGCCTGGAATCGGGACACCGGAAACACCATATATTTT. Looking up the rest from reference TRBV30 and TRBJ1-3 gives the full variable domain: SQTIHQWPATLVQPVGSPLSLECTVEGTSNPNLYWYRQAAGRGLQLLFYSVGIGQISSEVPQNLSASRPQDRQFILSSKKLLLSDSGFYLCAWNRDTGNTIYFGEGSWLTVV.

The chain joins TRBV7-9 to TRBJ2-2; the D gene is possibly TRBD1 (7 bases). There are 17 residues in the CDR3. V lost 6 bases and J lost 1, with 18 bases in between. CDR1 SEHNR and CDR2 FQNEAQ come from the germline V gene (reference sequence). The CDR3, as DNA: TGTGCCAGCAGTTGGAGGCGGGACAGAGAGAACACCGGGGAGCTGTTTTTT. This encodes CASSWRRDRENTGELFF. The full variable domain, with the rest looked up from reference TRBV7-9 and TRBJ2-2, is DTGVSQNPRHKITKRGQNVTFRCDPISEHNRLYWYRQTLGQGPEFLTYFQNEAQLEKSRLLSDRFSAERPKGSFSTLEIQRTEQGDSAMYLCASSWRRDRENTGELFFGEGSRLTVL.

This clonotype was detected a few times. For the CDR3, the DNA is TGCGCCAGCAGCTTGGGACTAGCGGCGACCAATGAGCAGTTCTTC. It codes for CASSLGLAATNEQFF. The J gene is TRBJ2-1, the V gene TRBV5-1; the match to TRBD2 covers 9 bases. With 0 bases clipped from V and 6 bases from J, the junction kept 4 bases outside the gene matches. The CDR3 contains 15 residues. The germline gives CDR1 SGHRS, CDR2 YFSETQ.

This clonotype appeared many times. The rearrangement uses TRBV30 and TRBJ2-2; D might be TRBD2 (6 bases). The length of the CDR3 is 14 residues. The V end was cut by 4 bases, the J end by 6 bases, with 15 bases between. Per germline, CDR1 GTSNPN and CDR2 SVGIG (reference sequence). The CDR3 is CAWTGGASAGELFF. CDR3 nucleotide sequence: TGTGCCTGGACAGGAGGGGCCTCAGCCGGGGAGCTGTTTTTT.

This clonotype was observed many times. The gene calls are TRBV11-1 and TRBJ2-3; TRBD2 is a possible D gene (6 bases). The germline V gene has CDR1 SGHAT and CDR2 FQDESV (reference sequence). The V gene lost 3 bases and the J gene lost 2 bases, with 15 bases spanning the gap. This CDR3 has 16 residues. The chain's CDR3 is CASSLVAGWNTDTQYF. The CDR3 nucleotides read TGTGCCAGCAGCTTGGTTGCGGGGTGGAACACAGATACGCAGTATTTT.

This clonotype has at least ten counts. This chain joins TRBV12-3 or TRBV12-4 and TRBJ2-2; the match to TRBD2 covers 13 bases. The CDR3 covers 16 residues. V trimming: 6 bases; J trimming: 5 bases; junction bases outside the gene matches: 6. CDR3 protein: CASSRLAGGGTGELFF. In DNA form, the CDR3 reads TGTGCCAGCAGCCGACTAGCGGGAGGTGGGACCGGGGAGCTGTTTTTT.

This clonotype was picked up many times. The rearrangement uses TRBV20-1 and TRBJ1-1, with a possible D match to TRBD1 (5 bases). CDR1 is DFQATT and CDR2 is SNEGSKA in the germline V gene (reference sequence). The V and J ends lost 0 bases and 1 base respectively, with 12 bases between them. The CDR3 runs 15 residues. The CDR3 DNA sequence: TGCAGTGCTAGAGAGCTGGGACGAACGAACACTGAAGCTTTCTTT. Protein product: CSARELGRTNTEAFF.

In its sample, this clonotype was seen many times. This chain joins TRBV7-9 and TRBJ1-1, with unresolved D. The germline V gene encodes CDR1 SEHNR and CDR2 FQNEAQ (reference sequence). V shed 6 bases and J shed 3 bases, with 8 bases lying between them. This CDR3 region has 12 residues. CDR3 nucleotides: TGTGCCAGCAGTCCGCGCGACACTGAAGCTTTCTTT. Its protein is CASSPRDTEAFF.

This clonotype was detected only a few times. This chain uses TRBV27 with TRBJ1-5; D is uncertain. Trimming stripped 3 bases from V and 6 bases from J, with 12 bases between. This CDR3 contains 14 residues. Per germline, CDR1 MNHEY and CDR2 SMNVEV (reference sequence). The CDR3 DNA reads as TGTGCCAGCAGTTTGAAGGGCTCGGGTCAGCCCCAGCATTTT. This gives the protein CASSLKGSGQPQHF.

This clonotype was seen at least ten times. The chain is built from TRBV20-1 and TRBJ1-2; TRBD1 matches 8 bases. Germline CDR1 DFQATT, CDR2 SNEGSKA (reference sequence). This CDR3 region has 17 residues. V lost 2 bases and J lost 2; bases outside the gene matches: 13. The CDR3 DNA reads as TGCAGTGCTAGATTCCCAATGTCAGGGGGCCCGAACTATGGCTACACCTTC. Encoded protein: CSARFPMSGGPNYGYTF.

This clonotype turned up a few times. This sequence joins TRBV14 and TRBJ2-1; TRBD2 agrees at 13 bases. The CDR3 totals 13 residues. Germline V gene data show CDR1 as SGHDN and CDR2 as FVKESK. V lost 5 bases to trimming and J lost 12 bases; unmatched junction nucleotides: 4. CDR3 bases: TGTGCCAGCAGCGAAAGACTAGCGGGGGGGCAGTTCTTC. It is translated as CASSERLAGGQFF.

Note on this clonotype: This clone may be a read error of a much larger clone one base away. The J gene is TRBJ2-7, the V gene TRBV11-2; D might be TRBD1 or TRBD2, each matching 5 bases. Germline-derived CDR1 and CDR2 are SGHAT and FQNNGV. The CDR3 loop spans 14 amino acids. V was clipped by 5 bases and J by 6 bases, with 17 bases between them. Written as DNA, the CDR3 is TGTGCCAGCAGCACCGTAGGGACCCGTCGCGAGCAGTACTTC. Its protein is CASSTVGTRREQYF.

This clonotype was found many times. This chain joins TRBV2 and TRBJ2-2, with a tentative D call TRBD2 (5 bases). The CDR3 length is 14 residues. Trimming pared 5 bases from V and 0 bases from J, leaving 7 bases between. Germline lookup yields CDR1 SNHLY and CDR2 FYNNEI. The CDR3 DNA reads TGTGCCAGCAGTAGGACTGCGAACACCGGGGAGCTGTTTTTT. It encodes CASSRTANTGELFF.

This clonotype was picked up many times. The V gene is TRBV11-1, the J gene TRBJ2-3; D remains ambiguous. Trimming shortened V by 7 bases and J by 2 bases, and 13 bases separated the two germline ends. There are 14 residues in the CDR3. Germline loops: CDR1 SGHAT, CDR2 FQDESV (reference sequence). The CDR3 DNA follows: TGTGCCAGCAAGGCTGTTACCAACACAGATACGCAGTATTTT. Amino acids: CASKAVTNTDTQYF.

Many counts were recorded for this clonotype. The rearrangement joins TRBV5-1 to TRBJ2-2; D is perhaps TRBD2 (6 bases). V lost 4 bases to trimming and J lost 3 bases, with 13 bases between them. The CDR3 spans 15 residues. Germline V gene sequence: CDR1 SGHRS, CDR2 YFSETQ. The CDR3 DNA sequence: TGCGCCAGCAGCCGGGACGGGGAGGACACCGGGGAGCTGTTTTTT. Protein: CASSRDGEDTGELFF.

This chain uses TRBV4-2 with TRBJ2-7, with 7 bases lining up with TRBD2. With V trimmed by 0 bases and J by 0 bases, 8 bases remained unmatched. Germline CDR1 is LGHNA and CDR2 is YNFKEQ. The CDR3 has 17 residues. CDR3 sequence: CASSQDRFGGSSYEQYF. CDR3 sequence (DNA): TGTGCCAGCAGCCAAGACAGATTCGGGGGGAGCTCCTACGAGCAGTACTTC.

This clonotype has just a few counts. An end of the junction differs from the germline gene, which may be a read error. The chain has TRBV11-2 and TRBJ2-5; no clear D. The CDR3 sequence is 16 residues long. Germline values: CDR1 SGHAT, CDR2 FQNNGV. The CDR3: CASSLDTEIAQEAQYF. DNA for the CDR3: TGTGCCAGCAGCTTAGATACGGAGATAGCCCAAGAGGCCCAGTACTTC. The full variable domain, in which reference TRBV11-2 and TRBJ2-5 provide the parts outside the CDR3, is EAGVAQSPRYKIIEKRQSVAFWCNPISGHATLYWYQQILGQGPKLLIQFQNNGVVDDSQLPKDRFSAERLKGVDSTLKIQPAKLEDSAVYLCASSLDTEIAQEAQYFGPGTRLLVL.

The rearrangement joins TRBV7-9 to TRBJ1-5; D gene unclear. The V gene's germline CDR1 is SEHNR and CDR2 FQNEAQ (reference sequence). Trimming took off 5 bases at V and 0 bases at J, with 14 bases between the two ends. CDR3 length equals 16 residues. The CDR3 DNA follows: TGTGCCAGCAGCCCTGACGGAGGATATAGCAATCAGCCCCAGCATTTT. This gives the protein CASSPDGGYSNQPQHF.

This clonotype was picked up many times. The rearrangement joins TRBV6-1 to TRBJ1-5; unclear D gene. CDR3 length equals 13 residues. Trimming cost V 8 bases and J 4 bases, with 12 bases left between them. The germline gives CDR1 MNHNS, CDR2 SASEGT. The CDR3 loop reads CASHPTLNQPQHF. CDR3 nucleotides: TGTGCCAGCCACCCGACCTTAAATCAGCCCCAGCATTTT.

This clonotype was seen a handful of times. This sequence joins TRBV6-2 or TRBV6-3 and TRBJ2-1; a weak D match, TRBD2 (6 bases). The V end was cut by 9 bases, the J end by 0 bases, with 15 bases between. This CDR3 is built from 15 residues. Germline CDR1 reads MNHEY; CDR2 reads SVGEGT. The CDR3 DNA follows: TGTGCCAGTCAAGCGGACGGGAGCTCCTACAATGAGCAGTTCTTC. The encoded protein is CASQADGSSYNEQFF.

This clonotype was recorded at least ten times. CDR3 loop: CASSLVETGELFF. The CDR3 DNA follows: TGTGCCAGCAGCTTAGTGGAGACCGGGGAGCTGTTTTTT. V gene TRBV7-6 combines with J gene TRBJ2-2, with unresolved D. Trimming stripped 1 base from V and 5 bases from J, with 5 bases between. The CDR3 contains 13 residues. Germline values: CDR1 SGHVS, CDR2 FNYEAQ.

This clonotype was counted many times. The CDR3 DNA follows: TGTGCCAGCTCACCACCGGCGAGCTACGAGCAGTACTTC. Protein product: CASSPPASYEQYF. V is TRBV18 and J is TRBJ2-7; unclear D gene. Trimming left V 0 bases short and J 3 bases short, with 6 bases between. The CDR3 has 13 residues. The germline V gene has CDR1 KGHSH and CDR2 LQKENI.

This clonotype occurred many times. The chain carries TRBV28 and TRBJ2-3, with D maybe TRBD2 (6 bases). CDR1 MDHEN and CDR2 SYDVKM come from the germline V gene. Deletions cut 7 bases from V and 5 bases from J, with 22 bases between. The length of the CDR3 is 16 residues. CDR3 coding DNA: TGTGCCAGCACCCCCCCCGGGAGATTTGTGGGAGATACGCAGTATTTT. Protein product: CASTPPGRFVGDTQYF. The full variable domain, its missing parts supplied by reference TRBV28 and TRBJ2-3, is DVKVTQSSRYLVKRTGEKVFLECVQDMDHENMFWYRQDPGLGLRLIYFSYDVKMKEKGDIPEGYSVSREKKERFSLILESASTNQTSMYLCASTPPGRFVGDTQYFGPGTRLTVL.

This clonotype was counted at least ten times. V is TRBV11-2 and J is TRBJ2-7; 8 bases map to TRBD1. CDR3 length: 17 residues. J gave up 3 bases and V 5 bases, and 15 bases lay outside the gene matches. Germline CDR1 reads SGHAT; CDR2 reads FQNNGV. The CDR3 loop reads CASSPHWRGTGLYEQYF. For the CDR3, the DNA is TGTGCCAGCAGCCCCCACTGGAGGGGGACAGGCCTCTACGAGCAGTACTTC.

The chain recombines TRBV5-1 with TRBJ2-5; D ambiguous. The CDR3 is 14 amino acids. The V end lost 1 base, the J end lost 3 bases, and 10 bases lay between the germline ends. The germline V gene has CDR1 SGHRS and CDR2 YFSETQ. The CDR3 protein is CASSLMATEETQYF. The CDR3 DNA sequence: TGCGCCAGCAGCTTGATGGCCACCGAAGAGACCCAGTACTTC.

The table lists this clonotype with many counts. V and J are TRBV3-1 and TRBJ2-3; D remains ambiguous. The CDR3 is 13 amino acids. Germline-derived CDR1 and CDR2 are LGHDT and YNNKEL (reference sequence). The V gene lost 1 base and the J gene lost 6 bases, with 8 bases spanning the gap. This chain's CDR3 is CASSQGVWDTQYF. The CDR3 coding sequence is TGTGCCAGCAGCCAAGGCGTTTGGGATACGCAGTATTTT.

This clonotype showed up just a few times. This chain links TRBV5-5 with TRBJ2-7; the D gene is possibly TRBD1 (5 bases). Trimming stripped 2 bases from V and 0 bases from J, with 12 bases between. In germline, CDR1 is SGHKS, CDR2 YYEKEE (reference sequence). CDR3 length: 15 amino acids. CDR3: CASSFQGQSSYEQYF. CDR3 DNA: TGTGCCAGCAGCTTTCAGGGCCAGAGCTCCTACGAGCAGTACTTC.